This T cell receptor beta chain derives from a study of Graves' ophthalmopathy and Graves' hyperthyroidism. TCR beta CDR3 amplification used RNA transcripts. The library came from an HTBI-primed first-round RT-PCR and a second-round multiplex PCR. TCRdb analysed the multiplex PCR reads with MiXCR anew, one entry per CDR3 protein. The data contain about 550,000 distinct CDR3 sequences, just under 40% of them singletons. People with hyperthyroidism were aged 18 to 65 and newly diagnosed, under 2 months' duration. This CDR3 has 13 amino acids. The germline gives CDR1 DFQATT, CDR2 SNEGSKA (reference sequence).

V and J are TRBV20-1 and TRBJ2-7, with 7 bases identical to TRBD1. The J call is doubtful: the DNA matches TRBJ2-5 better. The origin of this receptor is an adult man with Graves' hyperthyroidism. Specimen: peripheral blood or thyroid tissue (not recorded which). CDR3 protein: CSTYGTASETQYF. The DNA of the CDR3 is TGCAGTACCTACGGGACAGCCTCGGAGACCCAGTACTTC.